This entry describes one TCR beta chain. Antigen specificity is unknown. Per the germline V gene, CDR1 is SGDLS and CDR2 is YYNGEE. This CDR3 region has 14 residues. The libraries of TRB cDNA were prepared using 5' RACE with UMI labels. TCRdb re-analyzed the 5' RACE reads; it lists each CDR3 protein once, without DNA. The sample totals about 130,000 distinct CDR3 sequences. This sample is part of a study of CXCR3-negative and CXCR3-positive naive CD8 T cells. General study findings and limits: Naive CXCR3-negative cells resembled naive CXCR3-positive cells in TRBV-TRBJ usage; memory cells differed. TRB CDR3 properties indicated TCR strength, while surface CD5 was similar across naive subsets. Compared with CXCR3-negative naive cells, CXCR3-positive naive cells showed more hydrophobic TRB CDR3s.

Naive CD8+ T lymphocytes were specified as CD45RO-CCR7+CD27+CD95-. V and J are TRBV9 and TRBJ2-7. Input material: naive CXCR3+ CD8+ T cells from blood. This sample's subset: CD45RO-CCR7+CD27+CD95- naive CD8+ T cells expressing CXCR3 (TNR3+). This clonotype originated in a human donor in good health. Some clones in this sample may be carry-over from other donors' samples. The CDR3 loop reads CASSAGIGTYEQYF.